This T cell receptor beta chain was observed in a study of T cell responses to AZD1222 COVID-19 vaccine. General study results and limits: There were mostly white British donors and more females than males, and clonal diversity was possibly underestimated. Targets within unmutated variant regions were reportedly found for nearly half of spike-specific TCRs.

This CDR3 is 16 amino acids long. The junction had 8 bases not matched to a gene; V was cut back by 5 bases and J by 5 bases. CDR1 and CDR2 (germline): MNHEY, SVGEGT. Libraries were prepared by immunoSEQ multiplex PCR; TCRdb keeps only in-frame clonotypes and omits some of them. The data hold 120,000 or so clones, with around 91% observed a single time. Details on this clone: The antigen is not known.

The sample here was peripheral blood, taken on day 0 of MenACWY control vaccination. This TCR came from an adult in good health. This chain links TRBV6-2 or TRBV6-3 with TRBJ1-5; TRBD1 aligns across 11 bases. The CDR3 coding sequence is TGTGCCAGCAGTAACCGGACAGGGGGCGGGTATCAGCCCCAGCATTTT. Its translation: CASSNRTGGGYQPQHF.